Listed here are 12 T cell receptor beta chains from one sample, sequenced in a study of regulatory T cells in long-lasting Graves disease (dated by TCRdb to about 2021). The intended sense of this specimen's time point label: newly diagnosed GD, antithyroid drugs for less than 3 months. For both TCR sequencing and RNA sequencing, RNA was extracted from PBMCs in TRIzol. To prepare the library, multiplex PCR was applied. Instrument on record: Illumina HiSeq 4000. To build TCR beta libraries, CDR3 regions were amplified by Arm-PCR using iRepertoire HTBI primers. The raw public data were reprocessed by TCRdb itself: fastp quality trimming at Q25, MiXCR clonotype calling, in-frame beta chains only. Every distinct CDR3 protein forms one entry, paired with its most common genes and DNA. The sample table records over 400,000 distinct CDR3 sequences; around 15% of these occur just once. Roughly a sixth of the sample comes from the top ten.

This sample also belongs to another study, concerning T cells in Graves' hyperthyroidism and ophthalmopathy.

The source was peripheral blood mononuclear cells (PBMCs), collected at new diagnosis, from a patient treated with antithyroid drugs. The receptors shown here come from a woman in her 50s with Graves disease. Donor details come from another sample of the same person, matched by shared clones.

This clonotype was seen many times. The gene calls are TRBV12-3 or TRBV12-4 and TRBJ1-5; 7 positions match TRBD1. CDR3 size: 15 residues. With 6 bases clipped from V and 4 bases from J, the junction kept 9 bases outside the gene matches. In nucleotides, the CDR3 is TGTGCCAGCAGGAAAGGGACAGTCCAAAATCAGCCCCAGCATTTT. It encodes CASRKGTVQNQPQHF.

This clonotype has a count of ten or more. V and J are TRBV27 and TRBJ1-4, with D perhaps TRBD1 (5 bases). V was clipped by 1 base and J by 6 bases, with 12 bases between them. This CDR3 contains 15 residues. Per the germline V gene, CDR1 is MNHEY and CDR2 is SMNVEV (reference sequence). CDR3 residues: CASSLWSGADEKLFF. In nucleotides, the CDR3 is TGTGCCAGCAGTTTATGGTCCGGGGCGGATGAAAAACTGTTTTTT.

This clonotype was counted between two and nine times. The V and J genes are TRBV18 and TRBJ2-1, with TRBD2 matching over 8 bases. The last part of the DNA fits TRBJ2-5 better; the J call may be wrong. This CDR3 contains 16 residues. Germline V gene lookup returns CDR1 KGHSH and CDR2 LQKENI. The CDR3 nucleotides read TGTGCCAGCTCACCCCGTAGTTCGACTAGCGTGGAGACCCAGTACTTC. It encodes CASSPRSSTSVETQYF.

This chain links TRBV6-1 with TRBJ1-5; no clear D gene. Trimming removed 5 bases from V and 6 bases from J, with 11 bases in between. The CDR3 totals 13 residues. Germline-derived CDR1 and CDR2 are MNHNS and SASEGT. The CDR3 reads CASSRIGGQPQHF. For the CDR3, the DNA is TGTGCCAGCAGTCGCATAGGAGGTCAGCCCCAGCATTTT.

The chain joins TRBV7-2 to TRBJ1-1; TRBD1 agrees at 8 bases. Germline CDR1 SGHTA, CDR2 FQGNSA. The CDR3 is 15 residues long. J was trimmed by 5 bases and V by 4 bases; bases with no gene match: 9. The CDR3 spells CASSSRDRLETEAFF. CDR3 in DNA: TGTGCCAGCAGCTCCCGGGACAGGTTGGAGACTGAAGCTTTCTTT.

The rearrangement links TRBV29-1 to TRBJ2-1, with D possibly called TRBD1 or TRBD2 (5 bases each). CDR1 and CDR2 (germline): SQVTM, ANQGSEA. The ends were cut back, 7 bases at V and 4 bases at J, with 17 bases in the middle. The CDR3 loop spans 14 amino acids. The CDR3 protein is CSGGARGDYNEQFF. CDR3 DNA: TGCAGCGGGGGTGCGAGGGGCGATTACAATGAGCAGTTCTTC.

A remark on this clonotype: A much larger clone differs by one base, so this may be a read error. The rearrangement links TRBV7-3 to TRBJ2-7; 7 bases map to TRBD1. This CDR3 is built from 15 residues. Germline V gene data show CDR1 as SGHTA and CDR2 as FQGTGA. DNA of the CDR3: TGTGCCAGCAGCTCCGGGACAGCCCTCTCCTACGAGCAGCACTTC. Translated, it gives CASSSGTALSYEQHF.

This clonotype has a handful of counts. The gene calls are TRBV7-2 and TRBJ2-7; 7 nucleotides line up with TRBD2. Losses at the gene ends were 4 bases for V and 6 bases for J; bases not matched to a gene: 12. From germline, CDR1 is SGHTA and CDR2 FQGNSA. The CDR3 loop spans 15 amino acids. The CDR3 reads CASSSPASGNSEQYF. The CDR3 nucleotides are TGTGCCAGCAGCTCTCCCGCCAGCGGGAACTCCGAGCAGTACTTC.

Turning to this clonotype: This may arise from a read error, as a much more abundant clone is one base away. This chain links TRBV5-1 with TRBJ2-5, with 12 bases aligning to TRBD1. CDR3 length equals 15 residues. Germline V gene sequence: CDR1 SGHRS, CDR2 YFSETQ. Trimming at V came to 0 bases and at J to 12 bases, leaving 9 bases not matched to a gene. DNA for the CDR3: TGCGCCAGCAGCTTGGGGGGGACAGGGGGCGCCGAGAAGTACTTC. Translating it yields CASSLGGTGGAEKYF.

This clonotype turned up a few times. CDR3 loop: CSVTEETQYF. Written as DNA, the CDR3 is TGCAGCGTCACTGAAGAGACCCAGTACTTC. The rearrangement links TRBV29-1 to TRBJ2-5; D not resolved. Germline loops: CDR1 SQVTM, CDR2 ANQGSEA. The length of the CDR3 is 10 residues. The ends were cut back, 6 bases at V and 3 bases at J, with 5 bases in the middle.

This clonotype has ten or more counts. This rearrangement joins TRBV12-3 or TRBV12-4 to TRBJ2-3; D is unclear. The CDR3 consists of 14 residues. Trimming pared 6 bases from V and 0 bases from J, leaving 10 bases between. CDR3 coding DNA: TGTGCCAGCAGCCAGGCTTCTAGCACAGATACGCAGTATTTT. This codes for CASSQASSTDTQYF.

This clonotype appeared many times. The CDR3 DNA follows: TGTGCCAGCAGTTACTCGGTTGGGTTGGATCAGCCCCAGCATTTT. This encodes CASSYSVGLDQPQHF. The rearrangement uses TRBV6-2 or TRBV6-3 and TRBJ1-5, with unresolved D. The V gene lost 0 bases and the J gene lost 5 bases, with 11 bases spanning the gap. The V gene's germline CDR1 is MNHEY and CDR2 SVGEGT. The CDR3 spans 15 residues.